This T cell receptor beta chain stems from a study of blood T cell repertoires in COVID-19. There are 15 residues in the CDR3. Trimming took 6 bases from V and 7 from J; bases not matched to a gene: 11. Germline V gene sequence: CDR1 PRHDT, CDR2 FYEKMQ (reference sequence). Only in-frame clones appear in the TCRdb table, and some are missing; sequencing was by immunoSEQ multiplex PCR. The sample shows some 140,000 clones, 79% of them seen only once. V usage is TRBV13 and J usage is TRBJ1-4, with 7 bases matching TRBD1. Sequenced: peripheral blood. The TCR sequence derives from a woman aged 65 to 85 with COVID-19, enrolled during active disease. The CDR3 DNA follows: TGTGCCAGCAGTCTACAGGGGAAGCGGAGTGAAAAACTGTTTTTT. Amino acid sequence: CASSLQGKRSEKLFF.